The TCR beta chain described here comes from a study of T cells in Graves' hyperthyroidism and ophthalmopathy. The CDR3 extends over 16 amino acids. From germline, CDR1 is MRHNA and CDR2 SNTAGT. V shed 6 bases, J shed 0 bases, and the junction held 7 bases outside the gene matches. Amplified TCR beta CDR3 regions came from RNA transcripts. HTBI primers were the set used in a first-round RT-PCR of the TCR CDR3. Using its own MiXCR run on the multiplex PCR reads, TCRdb lists one record per CDR3 protein. Of 530,000 or so distinct CDR3 sequences in the sample, around 45% were seen once. Absent ophthalmopathy progression within 18 months defined stable Graves' hyperthyroidism.

The genes are TRBV6-4 and TRBJ2-1; 8 nucleotides line up with TRBD1. The sequence came from a woman between 18 and 29 years old with Graves' hyperthyroidism. The sequenced material came from peripheral blood or thyroid tissue (not recorded which). This chain's CDR3 is CASSPSGGRSYNEQFF. The CDR3 DNA reads TGTGCCAGCAGCCCCTCAGGGGGCCGCTCCTACAATGAGCAGTTCTTC.